Shown below are 14 T cell receptor beta chains from a single sample sequenced in a study of CD8+CD57+ T cells in acquired aplastic anemia. Researchers used genomic DNA as the template to profile TCR beta VDJ and CDR3. TCRdb reanalysed the reads using MiXCR and keeps one entry per CDR3 protein. The sample lists 150,000 to 200,000 distinct CDR3 sequences; 40% to 50% were seen once. Before being chosen for sequencing, patients had shown CD8+CD57+ cell expansion by flow cytometry. The sample was sorted CD4+, CD8+, or CD8+CD57+ T cells (not recorded which) from PBMCs. The receptors originated from a human donor with aplastic anemia.

The chain links TRBV20-1 to TRBJ2-1; D may be TRBD2 (5 bases). Trimming took off 6 bases at V and 10 bases at J, with 13 bases between the two ends. Germline loops: CDR1 DFQATT, CDR2 SNEGSKA (reference sequence). This CDR3 is built from 11 residues. CDR3 loop: CSATGYGEQFF. CDR3 bases: TGCAGTGCGACGGGGTATGGCGAGCAGTTCTTC.

V gene TRBV5-1 combines with J gene TRBJ2-7, with 12 bases lining up with TRBD2. Germline V gene sequence: CDR1 SGHRS, CDR2 YFSETQ. The CDR3 is 16 residues long. The ends lost 0 bases at V and 0 bases at J; junction bases unmatched: 1. In nucleotides, the CDR3 is TGCGCCAGCAGCTTGGGGACTAGCGGGATCTCCTACGAGCAGTACTTC. This sequence encodes CASSLGTSGISYEQYF.

CDR3 region: CASSELEKETGELFF. CDR3 sequence (DNA): TGTGCCAGCAGTGAATTGGAAAAGGAAACCGGGGAGCTGTTTTTT. The chain employs TRBV25-1 and TRBJ2-2, with D unclear. This CDR3 region has 15 residues. V was pared by 1 base and J by 5 bases, with 11 bases between. Germline-derived CDR1 and CDR2 are MGHDK and SYGVNS.

This clonotype was detected ten times or more. This chain connects TRBV5-5 to TRBJ2-5; maybe TRBD2 (6 bases). In germline, CDR1 is SGHKS, CDR2 YYEKEE (reference sequence). This CDR3 is 14 amino acids long. Trimming removed 4 bases from V and 1 base from J, with 11 bases in between. The CDR3 coding sequence is TGTGCCAGCAGCGGGGGGAGCTTCCAAGAGACCCAGTACTTC. It encodes CASSGGSFQETQYF.

J is TRBJ2-7 and V is TRBV2, with 11 nucleotides matching TRBD2. V lost 6 bases, J lost 6 bases, and 10 bases stayed unmatched. Germline CDR1 reads SNHLY; CDR2 reads FYNNEI. The CDR3 contains 15 residues. CDR3: CASSPTSGSLSEQYF. The DNA for the CDR3 is TGTGCCAGCAGCCCCACTAGCGGGAGTTTAAGCGAGCAGTACTTC.

A remark on this clonotype: As the CDR3 is not closed by the conserved phenylalanine or tryptophan, this likely results from a read error. CDR3: CSARTGATGNTIYL. CDR3 sequence (DNA): TGCAGTGCGAGGACAGGGGCGACTGGAAACACCATATATCTT. The V call is TRBV20-1, the J call TRBJ1-3, with 9 nucleotides matching TRBD1. This CDR3 region has 14 residues. Germline CDR1 and CDR2: DFQATT and SNEGSKA (reference sequence). The junction had 5 bases not matched to a gene; V was cut back by 6 bases and J by 2 bases.

This chain connects TRBV5-6 to TRBJ1-5; D remains unclear. Germline V gives CDR1 SGHDT, CDR2 YYEEEE. The CDR3 loop spans 15 amino acids. The V end was cut by 0 bases, the J end by 0 bases, with 7 bases between. The CDR3 sequence: CASSLGVGSNQPQHF. The CDR3 DNA is TGTGCCAGCAGCTTGGGGGTAGGTAGCAATCAGCCCCAGCATTTT. The entire variable domain, with the rest obtained from reference TRBV5-6 and TRBJ1-5, is as follows: DAGVTQSPTHLIKTRGQQVTLRCSPKSGHDTVSWYQQALGQGPQFIFQYYEEEERQRGNFPDRFSGHQFPNYSSELNVNALLLGDSALYLCASSLGVGSNQPQHFGDGTRLSIL.

This chain links TRBV10-3 with TRBJ2-1; D possibly corresponds to TRBD1 (6 bases). V shed 10 bases and J shed 6 bases, with 16 bases lying between them. CDR1 is ENHRY, CDR2 SYGVKD, per germline. The CDR3 consists of 13 residues. The CDR3 is CATSVRGANEQFF. In nucleotides, the CDR3 is TGTGCCACCTCCGTCAGGGGCGCCAATGAGCAGTTCTTC.

J is TRBJ1-2 and V is TRBV20-1; weak D call: TRBD1 (6 bases). Per germline, CDR1 DFQATT and CDR2 SNEGSKA (reference sequence). The length of the CDR3 is 14 residues. Trimming pared 3 bases from V and 2 bases from J, leaving 13 bases between. In DNA form, the CDR3 reads TGCAGTGCTAGGGGAGGGGGGAAGAACTATGGCTACACCTTC. Its protein product is CSARGGGKNYGYTF.

The sample holds many counts of this clonotype. The CDR3 region has the DNA TGTGCCAGCCAAAGACAGGTTGTTGCCAAAAACATTCAGTACTTC. Protein product: CASQRQVVAKNIQYF. This chain joins TRBV2 and TRBJ2-4, with a possible D match to TRBD1 (6 bases). The CDR3 covers 15 residues. Germline loops: CDR1 SNHLY, CDR2 FYNNEI. With 8 bases removed from V and 1 base from J, the gap between germline ends came to 15 bases.

This clonotype has more than one count but fewer than ten. A much larger clone differs from this one at a single base, so this may be a read error. V and J are TRBV19 and TRBJ1-1; D call uncertain. Per the germline V gene, CDR1 is LNHDA and CDR2 is SQIVND (reference sequence). CDR3 length equals 16 residues. This chain's CDR3 is CACSMRSVGLNTEAFF. CDR3 DNA: TGTGCCTGTAGTATGAGGTCAGTGGGGTTGAACACTGAAGCTTTCTTT.

This clonotype was counted ten times or more. The rearrangement uses TRBV29-1 and TRBJ2-5; D ambiguous. With 6 bases removed from V and 1 base from J, the gap between germline ends came to 18 bases. Germline assignment: CDR1 SQVTM and CDR2 ANQGSEA. The CDR3 covers 15 residues. The CDR3, as DNA: TGCAGCGTCAAGTACAGAAGGTCCACCCAAGAGACCCAGTACTTC. Its protein product is CSVKYRRSTQETQYF.

This chain links TRBV20-1 with TRBJ2-7, with 8 bases lining up with TRBD2. V lost 3 bases to trimming and J lost 5 bases; unmatched junction nucleotides: 3. The CDR3 extends over 12 amino acids. The germline V gene encodes CDR1 DFQATT and CDR2 SNEGSKA (reference sequence). CDR3 nucleotide sequence: TGCAGTGCTAGCCGGGAGGGTGACGAGCAGTACTTC. It codes for CSASREGDEQYF.

The J gene is TRBJ1-1, the V gene TRBV9; perhaps TRBD1 as D (6 bases). Between the trimmed V and J ends, which lost 0 bases and 6 bases, there was a span of 9 bases. Germline V gene lookup returns CDR1 SGDLS and CDR2 YYNGEE. The length of the CDR3 is 13 residues. The CDR3 coding sequence is TGTGCCAGCAGCGTAGCCGGGGGCCCTGAAGCTTTCTTT. Protein: CASSVAGGPEAFF.